This T cell receptor beta chain was sequenced in a study of blood T cell repertoires in COVID-19. Background on the study: The United States, Italy and Spain supplied acute and convalescent COVID-19 samples.

The method was immunoSEQ multiplex PCR; TCRdb's version includes in-frame clones alone and lacks a portion of them. Of around 250,000 clones in the sample, over 80% were seen once. The CDR3 runs to 14 residues. Trimming took off 5 bases at V and 2 bases at J, with 10 bases between the two ends. Germline V CDR1 and CDR2: MDHEN, SYDVKM. The V and J genes are TRBV28 and TRBJ2-4, with D uncertain. The sequenced sample consisted of peripheral blood. The sequence was collected from a woman aged 35 to 49 who had recovered from COVID-19. This chain's CDR3 is CASSLSLSKNIQYF. Here the CDR3 DNA reads TGTGCCAGCAGTCTTAGCTTGTCCAAAAACATTCAGTACTTC.